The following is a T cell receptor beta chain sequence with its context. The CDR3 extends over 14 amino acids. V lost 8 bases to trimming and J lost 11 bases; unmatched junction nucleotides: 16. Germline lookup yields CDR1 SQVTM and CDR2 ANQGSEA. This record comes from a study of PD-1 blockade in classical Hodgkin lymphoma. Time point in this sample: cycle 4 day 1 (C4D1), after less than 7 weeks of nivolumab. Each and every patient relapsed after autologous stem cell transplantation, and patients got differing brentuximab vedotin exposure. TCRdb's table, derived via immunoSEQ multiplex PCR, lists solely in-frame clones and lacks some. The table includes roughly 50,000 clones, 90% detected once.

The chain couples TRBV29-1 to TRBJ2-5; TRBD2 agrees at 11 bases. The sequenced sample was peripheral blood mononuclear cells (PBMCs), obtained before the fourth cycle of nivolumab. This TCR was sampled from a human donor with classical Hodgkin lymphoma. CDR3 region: CSSMGLAGGLVQYF. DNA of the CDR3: TGCAGCTCCATGGGGTTAGCGGGAGGGCTGGTACAGTACTTC.